Listed below are T cell receptor beta chains from one sample, sequenced in a study of technical replicates of blood from several donors. Sequencing used immunoSEQ multiplex PCR; TCRdb keeps in-frame clones, though not all of them. The sample yields 70,000 to 85,000 clones, roughly 92% seen once. The sample comprised T cells isolated from PBMCs. These receptors all stem from a human donor in good health. Each CDR3 is given with its conserved first and last residue. Fields, in order: J gene, V gene, clone size, D gene, CDR3 protein, CDR3 DNA. The D gene is left open where the match is weak. A row's size may be missing; if present it is once, few, many or a size class.

J: TRBJ2-2; V: TRBV29-1; size: -; D: TRBD2; CDR3: CSAFGTISTGELFF; DNA: TGCAGCGCATTCGGGACTATCTCGACCGGGGAGCTGTTTTTT
J: TRBJ2-2; V: TRBV6-5; size: -; D: -; CDR3: CASRVQGNTGELFF; DNA: TGTGCCAGCAGGGTACAGGGAAACACCGGGGAGCTGTTTTTT
J: TRBJ1-2; V: TRBV4-2; size: -; D: TRBD1; CDR3: CASSQVSSLTGAGYTF; DNA: TGTGCCAGCAGCCAAGTCTCTTCCTTGACAGGGGCTGGCTACACCTTC
J: TRBJ2-7; V: TRBV4-2; size: -; D: -; CDR3: CASSLPGSGNSYEQYF; DNA: TGTGCCAGCAGCCTGCCCGGCTCAGGTAACTCCTACGAGCAGTACTTC
J: TRBJ2-1; V: TRBV6-5; size: -; D: -; CDR3: CASSPDRKNYNEQFF; DNA: TGTGCCAGCAGCCCTGACAGGAAAAATTACAATGAGCAGTTCTTC
J: TRBJ1-2; V: TRBV7-8; size: few; D: -; CDR3: CASSSTQGVEGYTF; DNA: TGTGCCAGCAGCTCTACCCAAGGAGTGGAGGGCTACACCTTC
J: TRBJ1-3; V: TRBV7-9; size: -; D: -; CDR3: CASSLIPGDTIYF; DNA: TGTGCCAGCAGCTTAATCCCGGGAGACACCATATATTTT
J: TRBJ1-2; V: TRBV29-1; size: -; D: -; CDR3: CSVPQGTYGYTF; DNA: TGCAGCGTTCCACAGGGAACCTATGGCTACACCTTC
J: TRBJ2-7; V: TRBV4-1; size: once; D: TRBD2; CDR3: CASSPRTSGYEQYF; DNA: TGCGCCAGCAGCCCTAGGACTAGCGGATACGAGCAGTACTTC
J: TRBJ1-1; V: TRBV29-1; size: few; D: -; CDR3: CSVAGTSEAFF; DNA: TGCAGCGTTGCCGGGACATCTGAAGCTTTCTTT
J: TRBJ2-7; V: TRBV11-1; size: -; D: TRBD2; CDR3: CASSIGLAYEQYF; DNA: TGTGCCAGCAGCATTGGACTAGCCTACGAGCAGTACTTC
J: TRBJ2-7; V: TRBV27; size: -; D: -; CDR3: CASSRDTYEQYF; DNA: TGTGCCAGCAGCCGGGACACCTACGAGCAGTACTTC
J: TRBJ2-1; V: TRBV4-3; size: -; D: -; CDR3: CASSLLVYGSGANEQFF; DNA: TGCGCCAGCAGCCTTCTCGTATACGGATCAGGGGCTAATGAGCAGTTCTTC
J: TRBJ2-7; V: TRBV12-1; size: once; D: -; CDR3: CASSSGLAGDPSYEQYF; DNA: TGTGCCAGCAGCTCGGGACTAGCGGGAGACCCGTCCTACGAGCAGTACTTC
J: TRBJ1-5; V: TRBV28; size: -; D: -; CDR3: CASSIRGYSNQPQHF; DNA: TGTGCCAGCAGCATAAGGGGGTATAGCAATCAGCCCCAGCATTTT
J: TRBJ2-5; V: TRBV29-1; size: -; D: TRBD2; CDR3: CSVAPGLEETQYF; DNA: TGCAGCGTTGCTCCCGGACTAGAAGAGACCCAGTACTTC
J: TRBJ1-5; V: TRBV18; size: -; D: -; CDR3: CASSPPSGQPKGQPQHF; DNA: TGTGCCAGCTCACCACCGAGTGGACAGCCAAAAGGTCAGCCCCAGCATTTT
J: TRBJ2-5; V: TRBV4-2; size: -; D: TRBD2; CDR3: CASSQDSGRPETQYF; DNA: TGTGCCAGCAGCCAAGATAGCGGGAGGCCGGAGACCCAGTACTTC
J: TRBJ2-3; V: TRBV27; size: -; D: TRBD2; CDR3: CASRPSGRAEYF; DNA: TGTGCCAGCAGACCCAGCGGGAGGGCGGAGTATTTT
J: TRBJ2-1; V: TRBV6-1; size: -; D: TRBD2; CDR3: CASSEGPSGGNEQFF; DNA: TGTGCCAGCAGTGAAGGGCCTAGCGGGGGTAATGAGCAGTTCTTC
J: TRBJ2-3; V: TRBV11-2; size: -; D: TRBD1; CDR3: CASNGGTGGVDTQYF; DNA: TGTGCCAGCAACGGGGGGACAGGGGGAGTAGATACGCAGTATTTT
J: TRBJ2-1; V: TRBV7-3; size: once; D: -; CDR3: CASSFIRGNEQFF; DNA: TGTGCCAGCAGCTTTATTAGGGGAAATGAGCAGTTCTTC
J: TRBJ2-1; V: TRBV18; size: once; D: TRBD2; CDR3: CASSHAGTSGNNEQFF; DNA: TGTGCCAGCTCGCACGCCGGGACTAGCGGGAATAATGAGCAGTTCTTC
J: TRBJ2-7; V: TRBV6-1; size: -; D: TRBD1; CDR3: CASSVSGTGTYEQYF; DNA: TGTGCCAGCAGTGTTTCCGGGACAGGGACCTACGAGCAGTACTTC
J: TRBJ1-2; V: TRBV30; size: -; D: -; CDR3: CAWTPANYGYTF; DNA: TGTGCCTGGACCCCAGCTAACTATGGCTACACCTTC
J: TRBJ1-5; V: TRBV7-2; size: -; D: -; CDR3: CASSLASLNQPQHF; DNA: TGTGCCAGCAGCTTAGCTTCCTTGAATCAGCCCCAGCATTTT
J: TRBJ2-7; V: TRBV5-4; size: -; D: -; CDR3: CASSPRVGEQYF; DNA: TGTGCCAGCAGCCCCAGGGTAGGCGAGCAGTACTTC
J: TRBJ2-7; V: TRBV28; size: -; D: TRBD2; CDR3: CASRLYPGTSYEQYF; DNA: TGTGCCAGCAGACTCTATCCCGGGACTAGCTACGAGCAGTACTTC
J: TRBJ1-1; V: TRBV9; size: -; D: -; CDR3: CASSVDQNTEAFF; DNA: TGTGCCAGCAGCGTAGATCAGAACACTGAAGCTTTCTTT
J: TRBJ1-1; V: TRBV19; size: few; D: -; CDR3: CASSSPLRVVNTEAFF; DNA: TGTGCCAGTAGTAGTCCCTTGAGGGTTGTGAACACTGAAGCTTTCTTT
J: TRBJ2-7; V: TRBV7-6; size: -; D: -; CDR3: CASSLKTIHEQYF; DNA: TGTGCCAGCAGCTTAAAGACTATCCACGAGCAGTACTTC
J: TRBJ2-7; V: TRBV9; size: -; D: TRBD1; CDR3: CASTGGDRGYEQYF; DNA: TGTGCCAGCACGGGAGGGGACAGGGGCTACGAGCAGTACTTC
J: TRBJ2-3; V: TRBV9; size: once; D: TRBD2; CDR3: CASSVGGRAPDTQYF; DNA: TGTGCCAGCAGCGTAGGCGGGAGAGCCCCAGATACGCAGTATTTT
J: TRBJ2-7; V: TRBV4-1; size: -; D: TRBD2; CDR3: CASSQVEAGKRREQYF; DNA: TGCGCCAGCAGCCAAGTGGAAGCGGGGAAGCGTCGCGAGCAGTACTTC
J: TRBJ2-7; V: TRBV28; size: -; D: TRBD2; CDR3: CASGPHTYNREGLYEQYF; DNA: TGTGCCAGCGGACCTCACACGTATAACCGGGAGGGCCTTTACGAGCAGTACTTC
J: TRBJ2-2; V: TRBV6-1; size: few; D: TRBD2; CDR3: CASKLAGDHGELFF; DNA: TGTGCCAGCAAACTAGCGGGAGATCACGGGGAGCTGTTTTTT
J: TRBJ2-7; V: TRBV5-1; size: once; D: -; CDR3: CASSFLGEQYF; DNA: TGCGCCAGCAGCTTCCTAGGCGAGCAGTACTTC
J: TRBJ2-5; V: TRBV9; size: -; D: -; CDR3: CASSVAGAPETQYF; DNA: TGTGCCAGCAGCGTAGCGGGAGCTCCGGAGACCCAGTACTTC
J: TRBJ2-1; V: TRBV6-6; size: -; D: TRBD2; CDR3: CASSRSGNYNEQFF; DNA: TGTGCCAGCAGTCGTAGCGGGAACTACAATGAGCAGTTCTTC
J: TRBJ1-2; V: TRBV9; size: few; D: TRBD1; CDR3: CASSSRTGSGYTF; DNA: TGTGCCAGCAGCAGTAGGACAGGGAGCGGCTACACCTTC
J: TRBJ2-5; V: TRBV28; size: few; D: TRBD1; CDR3: CASSLPDRGQQETQYF; DNA: TGTGCCAGCAGTCTTCCTGACAGGGGGCAGCAAGAGACCCAGTACTTC